These T cell receptor beta chains were read from a single sample in a study of OX40 agonist ivuxolimab in advanced cancers. Some clones are missing from TCRdb's copy, which holds only in-frame ones; the method was immunoSEQ multiplex PCR. The repertoire holds under 100,000 clones, with about 91% as singletons. The source material was CD4+ or CD8+ T cells sorted from blood, sampled in a trial of the OX40 agonist ivuxolimab. The receptors stem from an adult with an advanced solid tumor such as melanoma, head and neck, liver or kidney cancer. Both conserved end residues are part of each CDR3. Each record gives: J gene, clone size, D gene, V gene, CDR3 protein, CDR3 DNA. D genes are given only for firm matches. Size is stated for part of the rows, as once, few or many counts, or as a class when the clone is expanded.

>TRBJ2-7|-|-|TRBV6-4
CASSDPGPTYEQYF
TGTGCCAGCAGTGACCCAGGCCCTACCTACGAGCAGTACTTC
>TRBJ1-3|-|-|TRBV5-1
CASSLSGSGNTIYF
TGCGCCAGCAGCTTGTCTGGGTCTGGAAACACCATATATTTT
>TRBJ2-7|once|-|TRBV11-3
CASSYQGGEQYF
TGTGCCAGCAGCTACCAAGGTGGCGAGCAGTACTTC
>TRBJ1-2|-|-|TRBV27
CATFPRPTYGYTF
TGTGCCACATTTCCTAGGCCAACCTATGGCTACACCTTC
>TRBJ2-3|once|-|TRBV10-3
CASRERPEDTQYF
TGTGCCAGCCGGGAGAGGCCCGAGGATACGCAGTATTTT
>TRBJ1-1|-|-|TRBV4-1
CASSQAGAKTEAFF
TGCGCCAGCAGCCAAGCAGGGGCGAAGACTGAAGCTTTCTTT
>TRBJ1-4|-|-|TRBV5-1
CASSLIGATNEKLFF
TGCGCCAGCAGCTTGATCGGGGCAACTAATGAAAAACTGTTTTTT
>TRBJ2-7|-|TRBD2|TRBV2
CASSERESGRAGYEQYF
TGTGCCAGCAGTGAAAGGGAAAGCGGGAGGGCCGGTTACGAGCAGTACTTC
>TRBJ2-3|once|TRBD2|TRBV9
CASSVGTSGSDTQYF
TGTGCCAGCAGCGTGGGGACTAGCGGTTCAGATACGCAGTATTTT
>TRBJ1-2|once|-|TRBV5-1
CASSLAGRANYGYTF
TGCGCCAGCAGCTTGGCAGGGCGAGCTAACTATGGCTACACCTTC
>TRBJ1-6|-|-|TRBV2
CASSLLTITLHF
TGTGCTAGCTCCCTTCTAACTATAACCCTCCACTTT
>TRBJ2-7|-|-|TRBV28
CASSSHPYEQYF
TGTGCCAGCAGTTCCCACCCTTACGAGCAGTACTTC
>TRBJ2-7|-|TRBD1|TRBV27
CASSFRDRQGPLYF
TGTGCCAGCAGTTTCCGCGATCGACAGGGGCCTCTGTACTTC
>TRBJ2-5|-|TRBD1|TRBV6-1
CASSRDRQETQYF
TGTGCCAGCAGTAGGGACAGGCAAGAGACCCAGTACTTC
>TRBJ1-3|-|-|TRBV5-1
CASSLEVSGNTIYF
TGCGCCAGCAGCTTGGAGGTCTCTGGAAACACCATATATTTT
>TRBJ2-7|-|-|TRBV7-9
CASSLLHEQYF
TGTGCCAGCAGCCTACTCCACGAGCAGTACTTC
>TRBJ2-7|once|-|TRBV18
CASSPPLVGKSNEQYF
TGTGCCAGCTCACCTCCGCTAGTGGGGAAAAGCAACGAGCAGTACTTC
>TRBJ2-5|-|-|TRBV5-1
CASSPGVQETQYF
TGCGCCAGCAGCCCGGGAGTACAAGAGACCCAGTACTTC
>TRBJ1-4|-|-|TRBV18
CASSPSPANEKLFF
TGTGCCAGCTCACCATCCCCTGCGAATGAAAAACTGTTTTTT
>TRBJ2-7|-|-|TRBV21-1
CASSEVSGYYEQYF
TGTGCCAGCAGCGAGGTTAGCGGTTACTACGAGCAGTACTTC
>TRBJ2-7|-|-|TRBV11-2
CASSSGAGASYEQYF
TGTGCCAGCAGCTCAGGGGCAGGGGCCTCCTACGAGCAGTACTTC
>TRBJ2-7|-|-|TRBV5-1
CASSPTEGRAYEQYF
TGCGCCAGCAGCCCGACCGAGGGGAGAGCCTACGAGCAGTACTTC